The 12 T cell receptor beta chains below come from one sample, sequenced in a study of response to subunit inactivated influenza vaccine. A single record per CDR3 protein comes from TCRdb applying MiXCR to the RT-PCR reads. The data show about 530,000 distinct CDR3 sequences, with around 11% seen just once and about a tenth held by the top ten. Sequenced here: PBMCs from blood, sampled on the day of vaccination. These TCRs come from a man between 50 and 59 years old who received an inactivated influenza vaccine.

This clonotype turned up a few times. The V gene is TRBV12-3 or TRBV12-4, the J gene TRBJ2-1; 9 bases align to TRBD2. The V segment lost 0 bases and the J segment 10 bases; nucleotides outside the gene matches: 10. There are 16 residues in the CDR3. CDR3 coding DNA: TGTGCCAGCAGTTTAGCGGAGGGCGGGGGGGCATTCGAGCAGTTCTTC. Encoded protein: CASSLAEGGGAFEQFF.

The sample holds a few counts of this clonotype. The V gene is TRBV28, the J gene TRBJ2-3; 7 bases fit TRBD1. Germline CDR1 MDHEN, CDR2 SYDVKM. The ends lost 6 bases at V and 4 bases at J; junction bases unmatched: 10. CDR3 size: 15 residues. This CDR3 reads CASRRRQGRADTQYF. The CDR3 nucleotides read TGTGCCAGCAGGCGTCGACAGGGAAGGGCAGATACGCAGTATTTT.

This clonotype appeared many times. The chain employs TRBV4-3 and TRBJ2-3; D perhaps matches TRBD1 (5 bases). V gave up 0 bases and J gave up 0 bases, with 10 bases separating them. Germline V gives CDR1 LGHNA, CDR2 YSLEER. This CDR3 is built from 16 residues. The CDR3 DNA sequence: TGCGCCAGCAGCCAAGATCTCGGACAAAGCACAGATACGCAGTATTTT. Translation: CASSQDLGQSTDTQYF.

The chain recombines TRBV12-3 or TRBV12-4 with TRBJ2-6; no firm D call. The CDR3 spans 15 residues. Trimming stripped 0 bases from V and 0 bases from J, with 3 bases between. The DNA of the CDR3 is TGTGCCAGCAGTTTAGCGATCTCTGGGGCCAACGTCCTGACTTTC. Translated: CASSLAISGANVLTF.

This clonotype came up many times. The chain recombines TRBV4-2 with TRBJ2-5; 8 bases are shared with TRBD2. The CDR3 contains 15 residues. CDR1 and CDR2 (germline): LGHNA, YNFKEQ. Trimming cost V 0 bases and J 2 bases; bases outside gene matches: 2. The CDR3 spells CASSQEGLVQETQYF. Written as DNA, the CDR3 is TGTGCCAGCAGCCAAGAGGGACTAGTTCAAGAGACCCAGTACTTC.

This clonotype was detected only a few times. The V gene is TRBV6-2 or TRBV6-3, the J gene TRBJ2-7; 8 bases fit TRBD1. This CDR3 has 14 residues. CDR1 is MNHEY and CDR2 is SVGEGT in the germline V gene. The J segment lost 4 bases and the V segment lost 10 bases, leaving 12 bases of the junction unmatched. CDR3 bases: TGTGCCACCCAAGCCGGGACAGGTTATTACGAGCAGTACTTC. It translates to CATQAGTGYYEQYF.

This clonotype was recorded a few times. CDR3 residues: CASSLANTETQYF. CDR3 sequence (DNA): TGTGCCAGCAGCTTGGCCAATACCGAGACCCAGTACTTC. This chain joins TRBV5-6 and TRBJ2-5; no firm D call. This CDR3 has 13 residues. The germline V gene encodes CDR1 SGHDT and CDR2 YYEEEE. Trimming removed 0 bases at V and 5 bases at J, with 8 bases between.

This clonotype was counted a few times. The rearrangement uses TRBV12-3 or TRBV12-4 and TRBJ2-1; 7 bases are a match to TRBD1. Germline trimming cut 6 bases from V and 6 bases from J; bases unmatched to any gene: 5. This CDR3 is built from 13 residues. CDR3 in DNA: TGTGCCAGCAGGAGCCGGGACAGCAATGAGCAGTTCTTC. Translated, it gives CASRSRDSNEQFF.

CDR3 residues: CASSRGLGADTQYF. In DNA, the CDR3 is TGTGCCAGCAGCCGGGGACTAGGGGCAGATACGCAGTATTTT. This rearrangement joins TRBV7-3 to TRBJ2-3, with 8 bases fitting TRBD2. The CDR3 loop spans 14 amino acids. Germline CDR1 is SGHTA and CDR2 is FQGTGA. V lost 5 bases, J lost 4 bases, and 5 bases stayed unmatched.

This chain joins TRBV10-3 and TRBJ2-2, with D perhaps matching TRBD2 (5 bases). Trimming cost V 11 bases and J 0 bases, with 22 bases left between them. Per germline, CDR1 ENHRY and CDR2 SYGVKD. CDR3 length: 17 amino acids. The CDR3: CASSRGVGRPNTGELFF. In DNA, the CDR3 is TGTGCCTCGTCCCGGGGTGTGGGCAGACCGAACACCGGGGAGCTGTTTTTT.

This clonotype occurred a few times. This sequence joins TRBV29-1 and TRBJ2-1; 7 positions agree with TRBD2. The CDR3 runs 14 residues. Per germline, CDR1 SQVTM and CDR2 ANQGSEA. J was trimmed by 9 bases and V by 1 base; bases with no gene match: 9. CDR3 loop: CSVEARLAGGEQFF. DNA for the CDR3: TGCAGCGTTGAAGCGAGACTAGCAGGCGGTGAGCAGTTCTTC.

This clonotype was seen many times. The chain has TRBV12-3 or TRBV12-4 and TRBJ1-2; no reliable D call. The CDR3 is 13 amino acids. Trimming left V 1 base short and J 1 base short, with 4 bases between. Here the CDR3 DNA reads TGTGCCAGCAGTTTAGGAATTAACTATGGCTACACCTTC. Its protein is CASSLGINYGYTF.